This record concerns one T cell receptor beta chain sequence. The sample is drawn from a study of blood T cells in healthy people across ages. Next came a second PCR, run for about 7 to 12 cycles, which used a sample-barcoded 5' primer along with a J-beta primer mix. MiXCR, applied by TCRdb to the 5' RACE reads, yields one record per CDR3 protein. The data show some 800,000 distinct CDR3 sequences, around 42% seen once. J lost 7 bases, V lost 5 bases, and 5 bases had no gene match. This CDR3 is built from 12 residues. The germline gives CDR1 MNHEY, CDR2 SMNVEV (reference sequence). Sequenced sample: blood. The chain recombines TRBV27 with TRBJ2-7; 7 bases are shared with TRBD1. The receptor was derived from a man aged 60 to 75 in good health. CDR3: CASSTRQGEQYF. The DNA of the CDR3 is TGTGCCAGCAGTACCCGACAGGGAGAGCAGTACTTC.